Below, one TCR beta chain is given with its context. This clonotype was recorded a few times. Its specific antigen is unknown. There are no base qualities to consult, and no much larger clone falls within one base. These data are taken from a study of T cell repertoires in cytomegalovirus infection (dated by TCRdb to between 2019 and 2020). About the full investigation: The peptide stimulations were aimed at well-studied HLA-B-restricted epitopes as well as recently identified HLA-C-restricted CMV epitopes, whose presentation resists viral immunomodulation. Because public TCR beta signatures pointed to carriage of CMV infection together with the matching HLA type, the HLA type of each donor mattered for the analysis.

This specimen's treatment or condition label, interpreted: in vitro stimulation with specific CMV peptide epitopes to enrich CMV-specific T cells. CDR1 and CDR2 were assigned from the germline V gene (reference sequence) as SEHNR and FQNEAQ. V is pared back by 5 bases and J by 6 bases, with 4 bases lying between the germline termini. The CDR3 measures 11 amino acids from cysteine to phenylalanine. Only the CDR3 DNA is retained, 33 bases long and in frame from the first base. The full study reports these points: The ex vivo response was dominated by HLA-C-restricted CMV-specific TCR beta clonotypes, which also provided the single most frequent clonotype in two of eight donors. In both this cohort and an independent cohort of some 370 donors, the cumulative frequency of public TCR beta family members distinguished carriers of CMV infection plus the relevant HLA type.

The run used an Illumina HiSeq 1500. The public sequencing data were trimmed at Q25 with fastp and processed into clonotypes with MiXCR by TCRdb, which kept only in-frame beta chains. Every CDR3 protein is listed once, alongside the most common genes and DNA of its rows. The sample has about 890,000 distinct CDR3 sequences on record, around a third of them singletons. The top ten constitute 11% to 15% of the sample. The sample consisted of cultured CD8+ T cells from PBMCs, taken from culture after CMV antigen stimulation. The TCR comes from a human donor in good health (CMV status not recorded). Some clones in this sample may be carry-over from other donors' samples. The rearranged chain carries TRBV7-9 and TRBJ1-4; no confident D gene assignment can be made. The nucleotide sequence reads TGTGCCAGCAGCATACATGAAAAACTGTTTTTT. The translation is CASSIHEKLFF. When the CDR3 is completed using the reference TRBV7-9 and TRBJ1-4 genes on either side, the full variable domain is DTGVSQNPRHKITKRGQNVTFRCDPISEHNRLYWYRQTLGQGPEFLTYFQNEAQLEKSRLLSDRFSAERPKGSFSTLEIQRTEQGDSAMYLCASSIHEKLFFGSGTQLSVL.